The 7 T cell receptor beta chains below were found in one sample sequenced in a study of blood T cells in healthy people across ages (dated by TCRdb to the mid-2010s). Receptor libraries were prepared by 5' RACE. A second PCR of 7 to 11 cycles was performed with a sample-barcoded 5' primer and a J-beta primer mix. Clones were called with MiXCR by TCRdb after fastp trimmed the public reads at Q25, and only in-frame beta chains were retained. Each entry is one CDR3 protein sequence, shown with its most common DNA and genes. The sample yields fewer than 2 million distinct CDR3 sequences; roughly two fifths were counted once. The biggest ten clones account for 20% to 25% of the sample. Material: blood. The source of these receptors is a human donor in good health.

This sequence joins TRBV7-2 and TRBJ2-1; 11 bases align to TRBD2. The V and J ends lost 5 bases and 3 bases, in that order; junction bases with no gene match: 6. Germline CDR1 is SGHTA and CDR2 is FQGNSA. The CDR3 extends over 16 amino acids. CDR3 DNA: TGTGCCAGCAGCATCTCCGGGACTAGCGGCTACAATGAGCAGTTCTTC. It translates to CASSISGTSGYNEQFF.

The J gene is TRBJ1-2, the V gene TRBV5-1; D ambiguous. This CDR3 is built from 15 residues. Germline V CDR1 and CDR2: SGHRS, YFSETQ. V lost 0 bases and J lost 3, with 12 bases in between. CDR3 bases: TGCGCCAGCAGCTTGGATCGCCTTGGGGACTATGGCTACACCTTC. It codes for CASSLDRLGDYGYTF.

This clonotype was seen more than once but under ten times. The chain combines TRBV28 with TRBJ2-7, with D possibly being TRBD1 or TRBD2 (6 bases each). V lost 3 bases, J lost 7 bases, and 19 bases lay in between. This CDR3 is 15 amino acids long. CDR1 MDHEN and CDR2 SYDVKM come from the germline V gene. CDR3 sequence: CASSLQGSRGGEQYF. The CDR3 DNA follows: TGTGCCAGCAGTTTGCAGGGGTCGCGGGGTGGGGAGCAGTACTTC. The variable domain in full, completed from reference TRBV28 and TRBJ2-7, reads DVKVTQSSRYLVKRTGEKVFLECVQDMDHENMFWYRQDPGLGLRLIYFSYDVKMKEKGDIPEGYSVSREKKERFSLILESASTNQTSMYLCASSLQGSRGGEQYFGPGTRLTVT.

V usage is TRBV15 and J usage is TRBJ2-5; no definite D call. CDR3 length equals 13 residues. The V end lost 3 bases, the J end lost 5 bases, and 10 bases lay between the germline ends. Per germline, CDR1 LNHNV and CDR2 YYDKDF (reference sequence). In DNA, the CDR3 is TGTGCCACCAGCAGCACGAATTTGGAGACCCAGTACTTC. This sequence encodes CATSSTNLETQYF.

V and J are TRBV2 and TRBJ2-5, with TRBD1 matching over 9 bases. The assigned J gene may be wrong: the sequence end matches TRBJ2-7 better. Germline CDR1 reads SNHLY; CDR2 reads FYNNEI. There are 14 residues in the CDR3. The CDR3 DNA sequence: TGTGCCTGCCTACCGGGACAGGGAACCTACGAGCAGTACTTC. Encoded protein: CACLPGQGTYEQYF.

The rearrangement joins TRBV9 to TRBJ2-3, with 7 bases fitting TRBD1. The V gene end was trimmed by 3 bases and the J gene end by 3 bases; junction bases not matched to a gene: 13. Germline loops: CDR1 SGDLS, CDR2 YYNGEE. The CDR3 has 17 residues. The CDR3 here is CASSGSPGGAVTDTQYF. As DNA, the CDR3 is TGTGCCAGCAGCGGGAGCCCAGGGGGAGCAGTTACAGATACGCAGTATTTT.

DNA of the CDR3: TGTGCCAGCAGGGGGACAGCAGAATACGAGCAGTACTTC. It is translated as CASRGTAEYEQYF. This chain joins TRBV6-5 and TRBJ2-4; 7 bases match TRBD1. The end of the DNA aligns better with TRBJ2-7, so the J call may be wrong. The CDR3 length is 13 residues. Per germline, CDR1 MNHEY and CDR2 SVGAGI.